What follows are 14 T cell receptor beta chains derived from one specimen sequenced in a study of blood T cell repertoires in COVID-19. Only in-frame clones appear in the TCRdb table, and some are missing; sequencing was by immunoSEQ multiplex PCR. Among about 180,000 clones listed, around 90% were seen once. The sequenced sample was peripheral blood. These receptors were obtained from a woman aged 50 to 60 with acute or convalescent COVID-19.

V and J are TRBV7-2 and TRBJ2-1; 12 bases fit TRBD1. V was clipped by 3 bases and J by 10 bases; unmatched bases: 4. The germline V gene has CDR1 SGHTA and CDR2 FQGNSA. This CDR3 has 14 residues. The CDR3 here is CASSLGQGAFEQFF. The CDR3 DNA reads TGTGCCAGCAGCTTGGGACAGGGGGCTTTCGAGCAGTTCTTC.

J is TRBJ2-5 and V is TRBV3-1 (or the pseudogene TRBV3-2); perhaps TRBD2 as D (6 bases). CDR1 is LGHDT and CDR2 is YNNKEL in the germline V gene (reference sequence). Trimming removed 4 bases from V and 5 bases from J, with 11 bases in between. The CDR3 consists of 13 residues. The CDR3 loop is CASSRGGKETQYF. The CDR3 DNA follows: TGTGCCAGCAGCCGGGGCGGGAAGGAGACCCAGTACTTC.

The table lists this clone with a few counts. This chain uses TRBV7-2 with TRBJ2-1; 9 positions match TRBD1. The CDR3 is 16 residues long. The V gene's germline CDR1 is SGHTA and CDR2 FQGNSA. The V gene end was trimmed by 3 bases and the J gene end by 7 bases; junction bases not matched to a gene: 10. As DNA, the CDR3 is TGTGCCAGCAGCTTCTATCCGACAGGGGGAATGAATGAGCAGTTCTTC. It yields the protein CASSFYPTGGMNEQFF.

As concerns this clone: Distinct nucleotide sequences in the sample also encode this CDR3. The rearrangement links TRBV30 to TRBJ2-2, with a weak D call TRBD1 (5 bases). This CDR3 contains 13 residues. Germline-derived CDR1 and CDR2 are GTSNPN and SVGIG (reference sequence). The ends were cut back, 0 bases at V and 4 bases at J, with 6 bases in the middle. The CDR3 region has the DNA TGTGCCTGGAGTGTCCAGGGCACCGGGGAGCTGTTTTTT. This translates into CAWSVQGTGELFF.

The chain couples TRBV30 to TRBJ1-6; 9 bases are a match to TRBD1. From germline, CDR1 is GTSNPN and CDR2 SVGIG (reference sequence). This CDR3 comprises 14 residues. V dropped 8 bases and J dropped 6; count of bases not matched to a gene: 8. CDR3: CATSGQGINSPLHF. The CDR3, as DNA: TGTGCCACATCGGGACAGGGAATTAATTCACCCCTCCACTTT. The full variable domain, in which reference TRBV30 and TRBJ1-6 provide the parts outside the CDR3, is SQTIHQWPATLVQPVGSPLSLECTVEGTSNPNLYWYRQAAGRGLQLLFYSVGIGQISSEVPQNLSASRPQDRQFILSSKKLLLSDSGFYLCATSGQGINSPLHFGNGTRLTVT.

The rearrangement joins TRBV19 to TRBJ1-5; D is unresolved. Germline V lookup: CDR1 LNHDA, CDR2 SQIVND (reference sequence). The CDR3 is made up of 14 amino acids. Trimming stripped 5 bases from V and 0 bases from J, with 8 bases between. CDR3 nucleotides: TGTGCCAGTAGTTACGGTTATAGCAATCAGCCCCAGCATTTT. This encodes CASSYGYSNQPQHF.

The V call is TRBV4-3, the J call TRBJ1-2, with D perhaps TRBD1 (6 bases). The V gene lost 1 base and the J gene lost 0 bases, with 21 bases spanning the gap. The CDR3 runs 19 residues. Looked up from germline, CDR1 is LGHNA and CDR2 is YSLEER. CDR3 DNA sequence: TGCGCCAGCAGCCAAGGACTCGGTGTGGGGGCGGTGTCTAACTATGGCTACACCTTC. Translation: CASSQGLGVGAVSNYGYTF.

This clone occurred once. The CDR3 here is CASSIPDNYYEQYF. CDR3 nucleotides: TGTGCCAGCAGCATTCCGGACAACTACTACGAGCAGTACTTC. The genes are TRBV21-1 and TRBJ2-7; the table's TRBD1 call for D was not verified on the DNA. TRBV21-1 is recorded as a pseudogene. The CDR3 consists of 14 residues.

The genes are TRBV6-5 and TRBJ1-2; D is possibly TRBD1 (6 bases). There are 13 residues in the CDR3. V lost 5 bases, J lost 10 bases, and 17 bases lay in between. CDR1 MNHEY and CDR2 SVGAGI come from the germline V gene. The CDR3 nucleotides are TGTGCCAGCAGTAAGACAGGAACCCTTACCTACACCTTC. Its translation is CASSKTGTLTYTF.

J is TRBJ1-3 and V is TRBV11-2; D unresolved. The CDR3 loop spans 16 amino acids. Trimming pared 1 base from V and 3 bases from J, leaving 13 bases between. The germline gives CDR1 SGHAT, CDR2 FQNNGV. CDR3 sequence (DNA): TGTGCCAGCAGCTTAGGAGCTGGAGTAGTTGGAAACACCATATATTTT. Translated: CASSLGAGVVGNTIYF.

The rearrangement links TRBV19 to TRBJ2-2, with 9 bases that match TRBD2. CDR3 length: 17 amino acids. Germline CDR1 is LNHDA and CDR2 is SQIVND (reference sequence). After removal of 0 bases from V and 3 bases from J, the junction contained 5 bases not matched to a gene. The CDR3 reads CASSIEGLAGYTGELFF. The CDR3 nucleotides are TGTGCCAGTAGTATAGAAGGTCTAGCGGGGTACACCGGGGAGCTGTTTTTT.

This chain connects TRBV11-3 to TRBJ2-7; D unclear. CDR1 and CDR2 (germline): SGHNT, YENEEA. This CDR3 spans 12 amino acids. V was pared by 2 bases and J by 4 bases, with 6 bases between. The CDR3 is CASSLKLYEQYF. CDR3 coding DNA: TGTGCCAGCAGCTTAAAGCTTTACGAGCAGTACTTC.

The rearrangement links TRBV5-1 to TRBJ1-2; maybe TRBD1 (5 bases). The germline V gene encodes CDR1 SGHRS and CDR2 YFSETQ. V gave up 2 bases and J gave up 2 bases, with 16 bases separating them. There are 16 residues in the CDR3. CDR3 residues: CASSLDGLDRNYGYTF. CDR3 bases: TGCGCCAGCAGCTTAGATGGTCTAGACAGAAACTATGGCTACACCTTC.

In this sample, this clone turned up a few times. The chain links TRBV5-1 to TRBJ1-6; D may be TRBD1 (5 bases). The V end was cut by 2 bases, the J end by 0 bases, with 9 bases between. This CDR3 region has 16 residues. Germline V gene sequence: CDR1 SGHRS, CDR2 YFSETQ. Here the CDR3 reads CASSLQESSYNSPLHF. Written as DNA, the CDR3 is TGCGCCAGCAGCTTACAGGAGAGCTCCTATAATTCACCCCTCCACTTT.